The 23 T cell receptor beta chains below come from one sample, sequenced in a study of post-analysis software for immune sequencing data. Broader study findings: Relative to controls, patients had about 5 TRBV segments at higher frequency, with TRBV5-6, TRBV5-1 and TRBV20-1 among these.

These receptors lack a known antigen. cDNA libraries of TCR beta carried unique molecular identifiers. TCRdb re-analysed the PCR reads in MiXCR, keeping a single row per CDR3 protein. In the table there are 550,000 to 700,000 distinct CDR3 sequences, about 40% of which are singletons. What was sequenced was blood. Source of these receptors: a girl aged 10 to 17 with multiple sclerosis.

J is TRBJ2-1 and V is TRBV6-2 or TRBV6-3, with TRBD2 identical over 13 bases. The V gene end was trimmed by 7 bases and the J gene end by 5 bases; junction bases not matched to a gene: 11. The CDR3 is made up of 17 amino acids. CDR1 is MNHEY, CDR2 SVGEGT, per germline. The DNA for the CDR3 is TGTGCCAGCACCGATAGGACTAGCGGGAGCAGAAACAATGAGCAGTTCTTC. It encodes CASTDRTSGSRNNEQFF.

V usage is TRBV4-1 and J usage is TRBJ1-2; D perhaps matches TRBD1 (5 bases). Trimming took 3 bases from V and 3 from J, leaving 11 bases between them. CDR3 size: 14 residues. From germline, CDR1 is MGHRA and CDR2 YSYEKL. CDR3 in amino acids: CASSHGARDYGYTF. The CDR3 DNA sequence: TGCGCCAGCAGCCACGGGGCCCGAGACTATGGCTACACCTTC.

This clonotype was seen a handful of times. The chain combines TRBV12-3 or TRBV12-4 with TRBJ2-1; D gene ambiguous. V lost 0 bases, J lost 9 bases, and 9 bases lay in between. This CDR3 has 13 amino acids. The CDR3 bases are TGTGCCAGCAGTTTAGCGCACAGCTTTGAGCAGTTCTTC. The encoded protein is CASSLAHSFEQFF.

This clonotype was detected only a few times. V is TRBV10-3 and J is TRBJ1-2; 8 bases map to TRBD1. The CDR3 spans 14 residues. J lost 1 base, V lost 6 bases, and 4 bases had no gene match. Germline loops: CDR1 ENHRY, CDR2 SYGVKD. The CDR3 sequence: CAISRQGLNYGYTF. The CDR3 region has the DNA TGTGCCATCAGCCGACAGGGGCTTAACTATGGCTACACCTTC.

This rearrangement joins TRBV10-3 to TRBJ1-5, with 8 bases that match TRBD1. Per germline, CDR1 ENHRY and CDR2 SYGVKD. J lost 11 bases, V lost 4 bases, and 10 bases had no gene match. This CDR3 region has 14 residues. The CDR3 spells CAISADRDRSTQHF. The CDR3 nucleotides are TGTGCCATCAGTGCGGACAGGGATAGATCTACCCAGCATTTT.

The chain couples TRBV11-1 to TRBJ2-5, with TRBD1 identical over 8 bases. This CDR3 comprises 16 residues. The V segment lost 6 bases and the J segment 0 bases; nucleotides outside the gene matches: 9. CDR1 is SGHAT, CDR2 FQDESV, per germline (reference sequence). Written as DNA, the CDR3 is TGTGCCAGCAGGAACAGGGGGAGAGGGTACCAAGAGACCCAGTACTTC. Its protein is CASRNRGRGYQETQYF.

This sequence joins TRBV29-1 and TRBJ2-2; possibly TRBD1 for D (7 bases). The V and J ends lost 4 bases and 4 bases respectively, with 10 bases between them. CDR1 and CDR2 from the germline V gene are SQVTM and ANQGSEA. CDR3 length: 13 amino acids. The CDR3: CSVVQGGTGELFF. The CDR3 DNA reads TGCAGCGTTGTCCAGGGGGGCACCGGGGAGCTGTTTTTT.

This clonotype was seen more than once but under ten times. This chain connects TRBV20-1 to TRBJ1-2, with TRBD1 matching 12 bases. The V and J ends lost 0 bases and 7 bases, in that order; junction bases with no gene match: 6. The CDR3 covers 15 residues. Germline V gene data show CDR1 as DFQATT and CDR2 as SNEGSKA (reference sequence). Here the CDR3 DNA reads TGCAGTGCTAGAGATACGGGACAGGGGGCTGGTGGCTACACCTTC. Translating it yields CSARDTGQGAGGYTF.

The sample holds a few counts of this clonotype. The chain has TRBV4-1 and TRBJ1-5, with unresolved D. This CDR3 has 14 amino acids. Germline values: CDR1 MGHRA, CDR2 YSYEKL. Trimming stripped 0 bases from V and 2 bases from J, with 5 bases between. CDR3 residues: CASSQEQGNQPQHF. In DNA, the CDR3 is TGCGCCAGCAGCCAAGAGCAGGGCAATCAGCCCCAGCATTTT.

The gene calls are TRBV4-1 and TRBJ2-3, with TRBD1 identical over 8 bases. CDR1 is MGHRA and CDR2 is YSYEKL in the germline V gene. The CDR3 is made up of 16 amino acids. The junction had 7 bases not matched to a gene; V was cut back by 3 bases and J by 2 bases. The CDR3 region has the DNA TGCGCCAGCAGCCACGACCGACAGGGGCCCACAGATACGCAGTATTTT. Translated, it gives CASSHDRQGPTDTQYF.

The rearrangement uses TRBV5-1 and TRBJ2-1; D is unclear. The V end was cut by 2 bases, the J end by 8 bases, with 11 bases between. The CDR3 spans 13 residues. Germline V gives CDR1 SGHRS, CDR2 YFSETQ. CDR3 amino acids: CASSFGSQDEQFF. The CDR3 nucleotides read TGCGCCAGCAGCTTCGGCAGTCAGGATGAGCAGTTCTTC.

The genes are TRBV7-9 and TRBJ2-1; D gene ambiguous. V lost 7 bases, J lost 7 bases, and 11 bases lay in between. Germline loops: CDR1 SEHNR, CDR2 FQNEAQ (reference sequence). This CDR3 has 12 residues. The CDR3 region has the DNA TGTGCCAGCATCCTTAGTGGGAATGAGCAGTTCTTC. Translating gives CASILSGNEQFF.

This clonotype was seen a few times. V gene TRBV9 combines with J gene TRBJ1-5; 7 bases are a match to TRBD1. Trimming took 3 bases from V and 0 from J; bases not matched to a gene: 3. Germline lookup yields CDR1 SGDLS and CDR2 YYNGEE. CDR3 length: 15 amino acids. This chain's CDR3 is CASSAWDSSNQPQHF. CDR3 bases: TGTGCCAGCAGCGCCTGGGACAGTAGCAATCAGCCCCAGCATTTT.

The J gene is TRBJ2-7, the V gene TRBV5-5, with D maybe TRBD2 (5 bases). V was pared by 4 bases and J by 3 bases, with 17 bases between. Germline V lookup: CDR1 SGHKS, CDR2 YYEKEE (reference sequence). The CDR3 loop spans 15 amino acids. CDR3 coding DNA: TGTGCCAGCAGCCAGCAGACTACGGCCCTCTACGAGCAGTACTTC. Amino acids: CASSQQTTALYEQYF. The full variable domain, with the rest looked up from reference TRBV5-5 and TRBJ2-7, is DAGVTQSPTHLIKTRGQQVTLRCSPISGHKSVSWYQQVLGQGPQFIFQYYEKEERGRGNFPDRFSARQFPNYSSELNVNALLLGDSALYLCASSQQTTALYEQYFGPGTRLTVT.

CDR3 DNA sequence: TGTGCCAGCAGCTTAGATGGCAGGGCCCTCTATGGCTACACCTTC. Amino acid sequence: CASSLDGRALYGYTF. The chain is built from TRBV7-3 and TRBJ1-2; a possible D gene is TRBD1 (5 bases). From germline, CDR1 is SGHTA and CDR2 FQGTGA. This CDR3 is built from 15 residues. Trimming stripped 2 bases from V and 4 bases from J, with 14 bases between. The full variable domain, rest sourced from reference TRBV7-3 and TRBJ1-2, is GAGVSQTPSNKVTEKGKYVELRCDPISGHTALYWYRQSLGQGPEFLIYFQGTGAADDSGLPNDRFFAVRPEGSVSTLKIQRTERGDSAVYLCASSLDGRALYGYTFGSGTRLTVV.

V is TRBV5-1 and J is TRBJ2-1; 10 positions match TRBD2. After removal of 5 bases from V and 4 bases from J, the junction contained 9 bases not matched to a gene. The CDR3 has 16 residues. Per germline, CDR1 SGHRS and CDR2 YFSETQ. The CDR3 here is CASRALAGALYNEQFF. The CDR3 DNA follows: TGCGCCAGCAGGGCTCTAGCGGGAGCGCTGTACAATGAGCAGTTCTTC.

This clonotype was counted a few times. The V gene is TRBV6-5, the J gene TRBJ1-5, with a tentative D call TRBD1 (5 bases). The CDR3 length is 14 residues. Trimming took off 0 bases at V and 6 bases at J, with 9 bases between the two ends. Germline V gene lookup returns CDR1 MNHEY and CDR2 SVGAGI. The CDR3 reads CASSYSQGGQPQHF. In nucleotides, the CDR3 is TGTGCCAGCAGTTACTCGCAGGGAGGTCAGCCCCAGCATTTT.

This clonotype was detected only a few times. The CDR3 is CAISELQREFEQYF. DNA of the CDR3: TGTGCCATCAGTGAGTTACAGCGGGAGTTCGAGCAGTACTTC. The chain recombines TRBV10-3 with TRBJ2-5, with 8 nucleotides matching TRBD2. Judging by the DNA end, TRBJ2-7 fits better; the J call may be wrong. The CDR3 covers 14 residues. CDR1 and CDR2 (germline): ENHRY, SYGVKD.

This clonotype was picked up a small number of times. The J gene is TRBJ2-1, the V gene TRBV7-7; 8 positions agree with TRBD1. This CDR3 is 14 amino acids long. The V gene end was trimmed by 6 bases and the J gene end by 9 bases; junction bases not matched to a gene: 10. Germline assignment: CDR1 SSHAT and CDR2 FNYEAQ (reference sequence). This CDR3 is CASSSGTGSGEQFF. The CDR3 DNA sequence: TGTGCCAGCAGTTCCGGGACAGGATCGGGTGAGCAGTTCTTC. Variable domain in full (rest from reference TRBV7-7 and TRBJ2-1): GAGVSQSPRYKVTKRGQDVTLRCDPISSHATLYWYQQALGQGPEFLTYFNYEAQPDKSGLPSDRFSAERPEGSISTLTIQRTEQRDSAMYRCASSSGTGSGEQFFGPGTRLTVL.

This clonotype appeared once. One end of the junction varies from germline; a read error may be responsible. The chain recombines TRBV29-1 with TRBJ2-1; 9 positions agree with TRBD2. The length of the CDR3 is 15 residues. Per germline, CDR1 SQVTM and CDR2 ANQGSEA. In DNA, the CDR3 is TGCAGCGTTGAGGCTGTGTGGACTAGCGCCAATGAGCAGTTCTTT. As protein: CSVEAVWTSANEQFF.

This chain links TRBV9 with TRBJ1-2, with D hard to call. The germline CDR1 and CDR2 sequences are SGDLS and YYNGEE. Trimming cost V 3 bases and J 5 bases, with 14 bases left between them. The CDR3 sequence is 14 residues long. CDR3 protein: CASSATEGGYGYTF. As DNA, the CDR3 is TGTGCCAGCAGCGCCACCGAGGGTGGGTATGGCTACACCTTC.

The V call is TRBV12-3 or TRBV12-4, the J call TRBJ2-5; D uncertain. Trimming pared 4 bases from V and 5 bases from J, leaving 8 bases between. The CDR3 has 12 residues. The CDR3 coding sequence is TGTGCCAGCAGTTCTAGGCCTGAGACCCAGTACTTC. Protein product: CASSSRPETQYF.

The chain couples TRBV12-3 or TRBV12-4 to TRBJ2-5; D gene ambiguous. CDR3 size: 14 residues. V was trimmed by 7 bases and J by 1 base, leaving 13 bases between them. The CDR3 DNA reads TGTGCCAGCACCTGGGTGGGCATCCAAGAGACCCAGTACTTC. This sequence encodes CASTWVGIQETQYF.